This T cell receptor beta chain was retrieved from a study of T cell repertoires in cytomegalovirus infection. Trimming removed 7 bases from V and 0 bases from J; junction bases left unmatched: 9. The CDR3 totals 16 residues. In the case of this clonotype: The target antigen is unknown.

TCRdb redid the calling of the reads with MiXCR, one entry per CDR3 protein. The data show some 480,000 distinct CDR3 sequences, more than 30% seen once. This chain links TRBV12-3 or TRBV12-4 with TRBJ1-3; 7 bases fit TRBD1. Material: cultured PBMCs, obtained from culture after CMV antigen stimulation. The source is a human donor in good health (CMV status not recorded). Some clones in this sample may be carry-over from other donors' samples. The CDR3 coding sequence is TGTGCCAGCACCATAGGGGACAGATCCTCTGGAAACACCATATATTTT. Amino acid sequence: CASTIGDRSSGNTIYF.